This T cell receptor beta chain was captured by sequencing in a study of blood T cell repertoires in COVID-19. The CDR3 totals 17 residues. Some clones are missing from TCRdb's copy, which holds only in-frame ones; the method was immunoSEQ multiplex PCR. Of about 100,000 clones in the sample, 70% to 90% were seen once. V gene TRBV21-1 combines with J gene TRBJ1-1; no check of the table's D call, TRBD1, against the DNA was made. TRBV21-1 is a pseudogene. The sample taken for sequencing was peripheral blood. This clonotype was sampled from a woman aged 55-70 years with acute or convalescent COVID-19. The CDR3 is CASSKRKWGQGRHEAFF. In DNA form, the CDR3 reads TGTGCCAGCAGCAAAAGAAAATGGGGACAGGGGCGACATGAAGCTTTCTTT.